This entry concerns a single T cell receptor (beta chain). The use of a sample-barcoded 5' primer and a J-beta primer mix characterized a second PCR of roughly 6 to 11 cycles. MiXCR, applied by TCRdb to the 5' RACE reads, yields one record per CDR3 protein. The repertoire holds approximately 2,000,000 distinct CDR3 sequences, with 30% to 40% as singletons. The CDR3 spans 13 residues. The germline gives CDR1 SGHRS, CDR2 YFSETQ. The ends were cut back, 5 bases at V and 5 bases at J, with 11 bases in the middle. This sample was included in a study of blood T cells in healthy people across ages. This sequence joins TRBV5-1 and TRBJ2-1; no firm D call. Sequencing was performed on blood. The clonotype originates from a human donor in good health. CDR3 loop: CASRDAPNNEQFF. CDR3 in DNA: TGCGCCAGCAGAGACGCCCCAAACAATGAGCAGTTCTTC.